One and the same sample provided the 23 T cell receptor beta chains below, sequenced in a study of OX40 agonist ivuxolimab in advanced cancers. Assay: immunoSEQ multiplex PCR; the TCRdb copy retains only in-frame clones and omits some. The table lists 70,000 to 100,000 clones, approximately 81% of them singletons. The sequencing used CD4+ or CD8+ T cells sorted from blood, collected in a trial of the OX40 agonist ivuxolimab. Source of these receptors: an adult with an advanced solid tumor such as melanoma, head and neck, liver or kidney cancer.

This chain links TRBV5-6 with TRBJ2-1; D perhaps matches TRBD1 (5 bases). CDR1 SGHDT and CDR2 YYEEEE come from the germline V gene. V was trimmed by 0 bases and J by 7 bases, leaving 8 bases between them. CDR3 size: 13 residues. The CDR3 region has the DNA TGTGCCAGCAGCTTGGGCAGGGCTAATGAGCAGTTCTTC. The encoded protein is CASSLGRANEQFF.

This chain joins TRBV7-9 and TRBJ2-3, with D unresolved. There are 13 residues in the CDR3. Germline CDR1 is SEHNR and CDR2 is FQNEAQ (reference sequence). V lost 5 bases and J lost 2, with 8 bases in between. The DNA for the CDR3 is TGTGCCAGCAGCCGAGGACCCACAGATACGCAGTATTTT. This sequence encodes CASSRGPTDTQYF.

The chain's CDR3 is CASSFREGETQYF. The CDR3 DNA reads TGTGCCAGCAGCTTCAGGGAAGGGGAGACCCAGTACTTC. The rearrangement uses TRBV7-3 and TRBJ2-5, with D perhaps TRBD1 (5 bases). CDR1 and CDR2 from the germline V gene are SGHTA and FQGTGA. Trimming took off 3 bases at V and 5 bases at J, with 10 bases between the two ends. The CDR3 covers 13 residues.

V and J are TRBV7-3 and TRBJ2-5; 7 nucleotides line up with TRBD2. The V gene end was trimmed by 6 bases and the J gene end by 5 bases; junction bases not matched to a gene: 6. The length of the CDR3 is 13 residues. Germline loops: CDR1 SGHTA, CDR2 FQGTGA. The CDR3 nucleotides read TGTGCCAGCAGTCGGGGGGATAGGGAGACCCAGTACTTC. Amino acids: CASSRGDRETQYF.

This clone was recorded once. The chain uses TRBV2 and TRBJ2-2; possibly TRBD2 for D (5 bases). The germline V and J ends were trimmed by 4 bases and 0 bases, with 9 bases remaining between them. Germline CDR1 and CDR2: SNHLY and FYNNEI. CDR3 length: 15 residues. The CDR3 DNA sequence: TGTGCCAGCAGTGGGGAGTTACCGAACACCGGGGAGCTGTTTTTT. Protein product: CASSGELPNTGELFF.

The CDR3 spells CASIPQNTGELFF. The CDR3 region has the DNA TGTGCCAGCATCCCGCAAAACACCGGGGAGCTGTTTTTT. The chain has TRBV27 and TRBJ2-2; D is ambiguous. This CDR3 has 13 residues. Germline assignment: CDR1 MNHEY and CDR2 SMNVEV (reference sequence). V was clipped by 7 bases and J by 2 bases, with 8 bases between them.

Worth noting for this clone: Other DNA variants within this sample encode the same CDR3. The chain couples TRBV5-1 to TRBJ2-3; 7 bases agree with TRBD1. Trimming removed 4 bases from V and 5 bases from J; junction bases left unmatched: 4. The CDR3 sequence is 13 residues long. Germline assignment: CDR1 SGHRS and CDR2 YFSETQ. As DNA, the CDR3 is TGCGCCAGCAGCACCGACAGGGTAGATACGCAGTATTTT. This translates into CASSTDRVDTQYF. The full variable domain, rest sourced from reference TRBV5-1 and TRBJ2-3, is KAGVTQTPRYLIKTRGQQVTLSCSPISGHRSVSWYQQTPGQGLQFLFEYFSETQRNKGNFPGRFSGRQFSNSRSEMNVSTLELGDSALYLCASSTDRVDTQYFGPGTRLTVL.

The chain recombines TRBV18 with TRBJ2-6; D is unresolved. V dropped 3 bases and J dropped 1 base, with 10 bases sitting between them. The CDR3 sequence is 16 residues long. Germline values: CDR1 KGHSH, CDR2 LQKENI. The CDR3 here is CASSPPGLSGANVLTF. CDR3 DNA: TGTGCCAGCTCACCCCCGGGCCTTTCTGGGGCCAACGTCCTGACTTTC.

The rearrangement uses TRBV12-5 and TRBJ2-3, with D unresolved. Germline CDR1 reads LGHNT; CDR2 reads FRNRAP. CDR3 length: 11 amino acids. V was cut by 4 bases and J by 5 bases, with 4 bases left in between. The CDR3, as DNA: TGTGCTAGTGGTTGGGGAGATACGCAGTATTTT. Amino acid sequence: CASGWGDTQYF.

The rearrangement uses TRBV19 and TRBJ2-1, with D unclear. The CDR3 sequence is 11 residues long. Germline values: CDR1 LNHDA, CDR2 SQIVND (reference sequence). V was clipped by 5 bases and J by 6 bases, with 5 bases between them. CDR3 sequence (DNA): TGTGCCAGTAGTGCCAGCAATGAGCAGTTCTTC. It yields the protein CASSASNEQFF.

In this sample, this clone turned up a few times. The chain employs TRBV11-2 and TRBJ1-4; no definite D call. The CDR3 loop spans 13 amino acids. Germline CDR1 reads SGHAT; CDR2 reads FQNNGV. Trimming stripped 5 bases from V and 8 bases from J, with 12 bases between. DNA for the CDR3: TGTGCCAGCAGCAAATCGGAGGAAGAAAAACTGTTTTTT. It translates to CASSKSEEEKLFF.

This chain connects TRBV28 to TRBJ1-6; the D is unclear. The CDR3 is 14 residues long. The germline V and J ends were trimmed by 2 bases and 2 bases, with 4 bases remaining between them. From germline, CDR1 is MDHEN and CDR2 SYDVKM. The CDR3: CASSLHTYNSPLHF. The CDR3 DNA reads TGTGCCAGCAGTTTACATACCTATAATTCACCCCTCCACTTT.

This chain connects TRBV19 to TRBJ2-5; D tentatively fits TRBD1 or TRBD2 (6 bases each). The germline V gene encodes CDR1 LNHDA and CDR2 SQIVND (reference sequence). The V end was cut by 7 bases, the J end by 4 bases, with 13 bases between. CDR3 size: 13 residues. The CDR3 nucleotides are TGTGCCAGTAACCCCGGGGGCAGAGAGACCCAGTACTTC. Its protein is CASNPGGRETQYF.

In its sample, this clone ranks as medium-sized. Other DNA sequences within the sample encode an identical CDR3. The CDR3 reads CASSDYTRGNQPQHF. CDR3 DNA: TGTGCCAGCAGTGACTACACTCGGGGCAATCAGCCCCAGCATTTT. The chain has TRBV2 and TRBJ1-5; D is ambiguous. The germline V gene encodes CDR1 SNHLY and CDR2 FYNNEI. Trimming removed 3 bases from V and 2 bases from J, with 11 bases in between. The CDR3 consists of 15 residues. Drawing the rest from reference TRBV2 and TRBJ1-5, the complete variable domain is EPEVTQTPSHQVTQMGQEVILRCVPISNHLYFYWYRQILGQKVEFLVSFYNNEISEKSEIFDDQFSVERPDGSNFTLKIRSTKLEDSAMYFCASSDYTRGNQPQHFGDGTRLSIL.

The V and J genes are TRBV18 and TRBJ1-4; D not resolved. Trimming took off 8 bases at V and 8 bases at J, with 18 bases between the two ends. This CDR3 is built from 14 residues. Looked up from germline, CDR1 is KGHSH and CDR2 is LQKENI. The CDR3 bases are TGTGCCAGCACGGAAGGTGACGTCGGCGAAAAACTGTTTTTT. This translates into CASTEGDVGEKLFF.

The rearrangement uses TRBV7-3 and TRBJ2-5, with D maybe TRBD1 (6 bases). The germline CDR1 and CDR2 sequences are SGHTA and FQGTGA. V gave up 5 bases and J gave up 4 bases, with 11 bases separating them. The CDR3 runs 13 residues. CDR3: CASSGQFSETQYF. The CDR3 DNA reads TGTGCCAGCAGCGGACAGTTTTCAGAGACCCAGTACTTC.

V and J are TRBV18 and TRBJ1-2; 9 nucleotides match TRBD1. Germline loops: CDR1 KGHSH, CDR2 LQKENI. With V trimmed by 2 bases and J by 6 bases, 4 bases remained unmatched. CDR3 length equals 14 residues. The CDR3, as DNA: TGTGCCAGCTCACCAGTGAGACAGGGGGATGGCTACACCTTC. This sequence encodes CASSPVRQGDGYTF.

This chain's CDR3 is CASSSGQPDQPQHF. As DNA, the CDR3 is TGTGCCAGCAGCTCTGGACAGCCTGATCAGCCCCAGCATTTT. The V and J genes are TRBV5-5 and TRBJ1-5, with a possible D match to TRBD1 (6 bases). Trimming took 3 bases from V and 5 from J, leaving 12 bases between them. The CDR3 totals 14 residues. Germline loops: CDR1 SGHKS, CDR2 YYEKEE (reference sequence).

The genes are TRBV10-2 and TRBJ2-5; D is possibly TRBD2 (6 bases). The ends were cut back, 4 bases at V and 5 bases at J, with 11 bases in the middle. The CDR3 is 13 amino acids. CDR1 and CDR2 (germline): WSHSY, SAAADI. CDR3 amino acids: CASSVGGGETQYF. CDR3 sequence (DNA): TGCGCCAGCAGTGTGGGGGGTGGGGAGACCCAGTACTTC.

The chain joins TRBV5-1 to TRBJ1-6; TRBD1 is a possible D gene (5 bases). This CDR3 comprises 15 residues. The V end lost 0 bases, the J end lost 6 bases, and 10 bases lay between the germline ends. CDR1 is SGHRS and CDR2 is YFSETQ in the germline V gene. This chain's CDR3 is CASSLEGRTNSPLHF. In DNA, the CDR3 is TGCGCCAGCAGCTTGGAGGGGAGGACTAATTCACCCCTCCACTTT.

The chain recombines TRBV9 with TRBJ2-5, with TRBD2 identical over 9 bases. The junction had 8 bases not matched to a gene; V was cut back by 0 bases and J by 5 bases. There are 16 residues in the CDR3. The germline V gene has CDR1 SGDLS and CDR2 YYNGEE. The CDR3 nucleotides read TGTGCCAGCAGCGTAGGGATAGCGGGGGATGGGGAGACCCAGTACTTC. As protein: CASSVGIAGDGETQYF.

The chain links TRBV15 to TRBJ2-5, with 9 bases identical to TRBD1. Per germline, CDR1 LNHNV and CDR2 YYDKDF (reference sequence). V was clipped by 7 bases and J by 3 bases; unmatched bases: 6. CDR3 size: 14 residues. In DNA form, the CDR3 reads TGTGCCACCACTCCGAGGACAGGGGAAGAGACCCAGTACTTC. Translating it yields CATTPRTGEETQYF.

The chain recombines TRBV18 with TRBJ2-5; either TRBD1 or TRBD2 may supply D (5 bases each). The CDR3 is made up of 16 amino acids. The V gene's germline CDR1 is KGHSH and CDR2 LQKENI. V lost 4 bases and J 4 bases, leaving 19 bases between the germline ends. The CDR3 sequence: CASSLAGTSSGETQYF. CDR3 DNA: TGTGCCAGCTCACTAGCCGGGACGTCCTCCGGAGAGACCCAGTACTTC.